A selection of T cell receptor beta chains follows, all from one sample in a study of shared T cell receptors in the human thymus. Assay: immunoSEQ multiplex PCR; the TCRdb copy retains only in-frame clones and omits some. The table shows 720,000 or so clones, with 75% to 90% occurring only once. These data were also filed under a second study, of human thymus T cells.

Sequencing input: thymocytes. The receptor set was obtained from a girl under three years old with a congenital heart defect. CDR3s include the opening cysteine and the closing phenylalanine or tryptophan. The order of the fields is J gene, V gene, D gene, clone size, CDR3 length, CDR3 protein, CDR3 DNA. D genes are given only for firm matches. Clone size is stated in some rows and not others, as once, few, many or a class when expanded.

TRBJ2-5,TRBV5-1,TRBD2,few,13,CASTSSGVETQYF,TGCGCCAGCACGAGTAGCGGGGTAGAGACCCAGTACTTC
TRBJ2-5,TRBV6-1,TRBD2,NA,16,CASSVHHAGVKQTQYF,TGTGCCAGCAGTGTCCACCATGCGGGGGTCAAGCAGACCCAGTACTTC
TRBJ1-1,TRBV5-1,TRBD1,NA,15,CASSLPGQMNTEAFF,TGCGCCAGCAGCTTGCCGGGACAGATGAACACTGAAGCTTTCTTT
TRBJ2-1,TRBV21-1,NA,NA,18,CASSGQPTPPTSYNEQFF,TGTGCCAGCAGTGGACAGCCTACACCTCCGACGTCCTACAATGAGCAGTTCTTC
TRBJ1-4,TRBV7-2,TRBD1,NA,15,CASSYQTGGAEKLFF,TGTGCCAGCAGCTACCAAACAGGGGGTGCTGAAAAACTGTTTTTT
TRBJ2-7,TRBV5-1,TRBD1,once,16,CASSFHRDRASYEQYF,TGCGCCAGCAGCTTTCACCGGGACAGGGCCTCCTACGAGCAGTACTTC
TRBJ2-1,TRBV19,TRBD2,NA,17,CASSITLLADPYNEQFF,TGTGCCAGTAGTATAACCCTCCTAGCGGACCCCTACAATGAGCAGTTCTTC
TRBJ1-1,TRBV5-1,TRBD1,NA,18,CASSLVGQGVGGFAEAFF,TGCGCCAGCAGCTTGGTGGGACAGGGGGTTGGGGGATTCGCTGAAGCTTTCTTT
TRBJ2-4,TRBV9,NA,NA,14,CASSVARIGSIQYF,TGTGCCAGCAGCGTAGCTAGAATTGGGAGCATTCAGTACTTC
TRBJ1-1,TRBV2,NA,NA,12,CASSEGRAEAFF,TGTGCCAGCAGTGAGGGTCGGGCTGAAGCTTTCTTT
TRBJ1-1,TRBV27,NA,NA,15,CASSFRGGRHTEAFF,TGTGCCAGCAGTTTTAGGGGGGGGAGGCACACTGAAGCTTTCTTT